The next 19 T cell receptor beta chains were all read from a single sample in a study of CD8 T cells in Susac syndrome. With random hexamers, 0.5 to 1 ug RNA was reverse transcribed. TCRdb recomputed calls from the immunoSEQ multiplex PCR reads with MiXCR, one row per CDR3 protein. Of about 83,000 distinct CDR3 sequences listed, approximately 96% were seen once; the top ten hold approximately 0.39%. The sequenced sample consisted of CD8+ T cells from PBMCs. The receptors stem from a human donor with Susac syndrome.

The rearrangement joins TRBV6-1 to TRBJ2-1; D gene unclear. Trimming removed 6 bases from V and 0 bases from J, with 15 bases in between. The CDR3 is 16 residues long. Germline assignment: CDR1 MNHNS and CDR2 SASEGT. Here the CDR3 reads CASSSPAAISYNEQFF. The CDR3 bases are TGTGCCAGCAGCAGCCCTGCGGCCATCTCCTACAATGAGCAGTTCTTC.

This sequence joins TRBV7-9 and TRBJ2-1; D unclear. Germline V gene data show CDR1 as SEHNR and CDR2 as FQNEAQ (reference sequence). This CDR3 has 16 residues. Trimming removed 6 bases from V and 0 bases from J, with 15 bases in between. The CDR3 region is CASSPPLPDSYNEQFF. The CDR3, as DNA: TGTGCCAGCAGTCCTCCTCTCCCAGACTCCTACAATGAGCAGTTCTTC.

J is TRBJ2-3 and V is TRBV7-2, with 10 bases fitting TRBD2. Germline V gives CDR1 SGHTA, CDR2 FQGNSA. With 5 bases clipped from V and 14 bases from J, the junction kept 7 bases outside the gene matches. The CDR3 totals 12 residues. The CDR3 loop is CASSESGGVGYF. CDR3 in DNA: TGTGCCAGCAGCGAGAGCGGGGGGGTCGGGTATTTT.

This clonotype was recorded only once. The CDR3 region has the DNA TGCAGCGTGGAGACAGGGCGGCGTGAACCCCTCCACTTT. Translation gives CSVETGRREPLHF. The chain employs TRBV29-1 and TRBJ1-6; 7 bases agree with TRBD1. CDR3 size: 13 residues. V was clipped by 6 bases and J by 12 bases; unmatched bases: 11. CDR1 SQVTM and CDR2 ANQGSEA come from the germline V gene.

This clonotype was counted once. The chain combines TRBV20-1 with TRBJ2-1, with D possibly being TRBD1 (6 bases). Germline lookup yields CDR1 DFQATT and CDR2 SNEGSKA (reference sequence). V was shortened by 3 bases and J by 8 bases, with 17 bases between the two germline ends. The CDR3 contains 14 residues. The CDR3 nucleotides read TGCAGTGCTAGGGGGACACGCCGTTTTGATGAGCAGTTCTTC. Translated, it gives CSARGTRRFDEQFF.

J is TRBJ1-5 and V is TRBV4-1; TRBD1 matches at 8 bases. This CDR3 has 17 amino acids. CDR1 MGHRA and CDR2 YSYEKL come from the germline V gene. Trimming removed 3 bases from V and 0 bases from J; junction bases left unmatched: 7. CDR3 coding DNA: TGCGCCAGCAGCCAGTTCGGACAGGGAGGTAGCAATCAGCCCCAGCATTTT. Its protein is CASSQFGQGGSNQPQHF.

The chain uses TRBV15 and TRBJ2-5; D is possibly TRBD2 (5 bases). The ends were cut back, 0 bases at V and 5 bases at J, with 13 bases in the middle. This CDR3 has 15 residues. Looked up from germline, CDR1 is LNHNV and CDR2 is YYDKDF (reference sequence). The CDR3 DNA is TGTGCCACCAGCAGAGATTCGGCAGGAGGCGAGACCCAGTACTTC. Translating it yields CATSRDSAGGETQYF.

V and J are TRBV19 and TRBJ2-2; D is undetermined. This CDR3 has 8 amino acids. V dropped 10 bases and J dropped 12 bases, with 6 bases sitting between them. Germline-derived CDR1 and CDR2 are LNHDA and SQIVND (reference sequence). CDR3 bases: TGTGCCACTTGGCAGCTGTTTTTT. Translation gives CATWQLFF.

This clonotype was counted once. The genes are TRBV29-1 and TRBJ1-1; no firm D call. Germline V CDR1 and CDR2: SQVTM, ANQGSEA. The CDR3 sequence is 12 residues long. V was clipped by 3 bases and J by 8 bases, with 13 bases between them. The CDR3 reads CSVDGRRGEAFF. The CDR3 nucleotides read TGCAGCGTTGATGGCAGGCGAGGAGAAGCTTTCTTT.

CDR3 DNA sequence: TGTGCCAGCAGCGGCTGGGGGGGCCAAGAGACCCAGTACTTC. This translates into CASSGWGGQETQYF. The chain links TRBV5-6 to TRBJ2-5; 7 nucleotides align to TRBD2. V lost 4 bases, J lost 1 base, and 4 bases stayed unmatched. Germline CDR1 and CDR2: SGHDT and YYEEEE. The CDR3 is 14 amino acids.

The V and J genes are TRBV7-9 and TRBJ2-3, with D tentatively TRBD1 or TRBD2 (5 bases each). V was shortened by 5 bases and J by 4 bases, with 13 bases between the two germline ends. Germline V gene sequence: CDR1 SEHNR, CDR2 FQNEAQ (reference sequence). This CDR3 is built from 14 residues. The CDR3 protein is CASSPVVGADTQYF. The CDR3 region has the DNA TGTGCCAGCAGCCCAGTGGTGGGGGCAGATACGCAGTATTTT.

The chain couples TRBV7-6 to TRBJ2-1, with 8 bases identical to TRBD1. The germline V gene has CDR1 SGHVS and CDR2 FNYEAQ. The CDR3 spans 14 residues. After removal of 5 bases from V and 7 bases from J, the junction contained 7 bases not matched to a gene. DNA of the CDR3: TGTGCCAGCAGCCTGGACAGGGAATGGAATGAGCAGTTCTTC. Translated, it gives CASSLDREWNEQFF.

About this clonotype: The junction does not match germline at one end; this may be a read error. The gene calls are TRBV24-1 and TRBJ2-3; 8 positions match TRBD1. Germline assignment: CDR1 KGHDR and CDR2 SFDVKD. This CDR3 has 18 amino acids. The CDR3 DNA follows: TGTGCCACCAGTGACACCCCTTTGGGGCAGGGGGCGACAGATGCGCAGTATTTT. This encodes CATSDTPLGQGATDAQYF.

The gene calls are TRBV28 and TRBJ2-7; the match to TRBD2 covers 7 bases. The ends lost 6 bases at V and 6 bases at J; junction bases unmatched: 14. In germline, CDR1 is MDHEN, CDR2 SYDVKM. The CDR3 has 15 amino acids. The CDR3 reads CASSSWGGDDCEQYF. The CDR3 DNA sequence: TGTGCCAGCAGCTCATGGGGAGGGGATGACTGCGAGCAGTACTTC.

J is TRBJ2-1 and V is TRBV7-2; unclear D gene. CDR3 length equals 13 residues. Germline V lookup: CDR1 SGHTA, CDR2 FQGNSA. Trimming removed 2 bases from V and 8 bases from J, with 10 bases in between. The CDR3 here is CASSLPGGDEQFF. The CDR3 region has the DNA TGTGCCAGCAGCTTACCGGGCGGCGATGAGCAGTTCTTC.

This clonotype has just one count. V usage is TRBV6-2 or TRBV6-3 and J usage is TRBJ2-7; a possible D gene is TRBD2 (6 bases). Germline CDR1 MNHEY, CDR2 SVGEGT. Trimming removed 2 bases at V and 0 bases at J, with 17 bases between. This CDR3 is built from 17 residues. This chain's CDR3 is CASSYGGLVSSSYEQYV. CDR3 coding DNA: TGTGCCAGCAGTTACGGGGGACTCGTTTCCAGCTCCTACGAGCAGTACGTC.

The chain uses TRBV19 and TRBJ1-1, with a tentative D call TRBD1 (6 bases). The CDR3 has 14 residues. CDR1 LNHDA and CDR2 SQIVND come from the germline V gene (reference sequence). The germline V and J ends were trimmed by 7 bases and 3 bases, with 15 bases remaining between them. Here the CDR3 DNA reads TGTGCCAGTAAGGACAGCCAACGGCACACTGAAGCTTTCTTT. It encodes CASKDSQRHTEAFF.

The chain's CDR3 is CASSQDLPEKGETQYF. CDR3 DNA sequence: TGCGCCAGCAGCCAAGATCTGCCAGAGAAGGGGGAGACCCAGTACTTC. This chain links TRBV4-1 with TRBJ2-5, with D possibly TRBD1 on 5 matching bases. The germline V gene has CDR1 MGHRA and CDR2 YSYEKL. The CDR3 spans 16 residues. The V and J ends lost 0 bases and 5 bases respectively, with 16 bases between them.

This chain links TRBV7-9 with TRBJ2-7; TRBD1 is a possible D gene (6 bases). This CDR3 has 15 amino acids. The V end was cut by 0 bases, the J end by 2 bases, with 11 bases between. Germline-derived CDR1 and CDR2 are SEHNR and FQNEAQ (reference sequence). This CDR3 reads CASSLAGHKTYEQYF. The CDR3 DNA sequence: TGTGCCAGCAGCTTAGCGGGACACAAGACCTACGAGCAGTACTTC.